This T cell receptor beta chain was recorded in a study of regulatory T cells in long-lasting Graves disease. Regarding the study as a whole: Between persistent patients, thousands of public clonotypes were shared, exceeding the approximately 940 shared between new patients.

This clonotype was seen at least ten times. Its antigen is unknown. Time point indicated: newly diagnosed GD, antithyroid drugs for less than 3 months. From RNA extracted from PBMCs, the TCR library was made. Arm-PCR of CDR3 regions and iRepertoire HTBI primers were used to build TCR beta libraries. TCRdb processed the multiplex PCR reads anew with MiXCR; each CDR3 protein has one entry. This sample yields under 300,000 distinct CDR3 sequences, of which roughly a fifth are seen a single time; 14% belongs to the top ten. The sequence came from a female donor with Graves disease. The sequencing used peripheral blood mononuclear cells (PBMCs), collected at new diagnosis, from a patient treated with antithyroid drugs.

The CDR3 spells CASSLKSPNTEAFF. The CDR3 DNA sequence: TGTGCCAGCAGCTTAAAGAGCCCGAACACTGAAGCTTTCTTT. This chain links TRBV7-8 with TRBJ1-1; D uncertain. Trimming left V 2 bases short and J 1 base short, with 8 bases between. The CDR3 consists of 14 residues. CDR1 SGHVS and CDR2 FQNEAQ come from the germline V gene.